The TCR beta chain described here comes from a study of naive and memory T cell subsets. Broader study findings: The RNA method is potentially sensitive to activation and differentiation changes.

Germline CDR1 SQVTM, CDR2 ANQGSEA. The V and J ends lost 7 bases and 0 bases, in that order; junction bases with no gene match: 8. This CDR3 comprises 14 residues. Treatment meaning: skin biopsy from PPD injection site in Mantoux-positive individual. An oligonucleotide containing a UMI was ligated to the 3' end of TCR cDNA. Four PCR rounds used nested alpha and beta constant region primers plus the SP2 primer. TCRdb reanalysed the UMI-ligation and nested PCR reads using MiXCR and keeps one entry per CDR3 protein. Among 35,000 to 40,000 distinct CDR3 sequences listed, 11% were seen once. This clonotype was observed many times. Its antigen is as yet unknown.

The chain employs TRBV29-1 and TRBJ2-7; 8 positions agree with TRBD2. The sample here was skin, taken from a tuberculin skin test site. This TCR was sampled from an adult in good health. CDR3 loop: CSARGLGSSYEQYF. As DNA, the CDR3 is TGCAGCGCCCGGGGACTAGGGAGCTCCTACGAGCAGTACTTC.